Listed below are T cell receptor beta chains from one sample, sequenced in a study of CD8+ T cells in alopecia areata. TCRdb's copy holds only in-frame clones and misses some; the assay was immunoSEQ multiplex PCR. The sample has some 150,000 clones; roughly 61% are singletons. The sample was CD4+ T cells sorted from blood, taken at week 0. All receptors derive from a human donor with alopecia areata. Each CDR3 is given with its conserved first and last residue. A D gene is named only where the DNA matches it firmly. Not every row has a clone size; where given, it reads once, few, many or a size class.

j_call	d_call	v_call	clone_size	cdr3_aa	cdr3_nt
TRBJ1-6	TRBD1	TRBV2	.	CASIDRGESPLHF	TGTGCCAGCATTGACAGGGGTGAATCACCCCTCCACTTT
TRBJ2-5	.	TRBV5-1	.	CASSLSTQETQYF	TGCGCCAGCAGCTTGTCCACCCAAGAGACCCAGTACTTC
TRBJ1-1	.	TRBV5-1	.	CASSLERGVNTEAFF	TGCGCCAGCAGCTTGGAACGTGGGGTGAACACTGAAGCTTTCTTT
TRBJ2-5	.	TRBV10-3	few	CAISERGVQETQYF	TGTGCCATCAGTGAGAGGGGGGTCCAAGAGACCCAGTACTTC
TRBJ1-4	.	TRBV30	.	CAWSLHSGLINEKLFF	TGTGCCTGGAGTTTACATTCAGGGCTTATCAATGAAAAACTGTTTTTT
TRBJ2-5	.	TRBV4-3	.	CASSQDRLASGETQYF	TGCGCCAGCAGCCAAGATCGTCTAGCAAGTGGCGAGACCCAGTACTTC
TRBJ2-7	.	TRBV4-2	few	CASSQDNVVGQKQYF	TGTGCCAGCAGCCAAGACAACGTTGTTGGACAGAAGCAGTACTTC
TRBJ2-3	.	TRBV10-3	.	CAISESTGTDTQYF	TGTGCCATCAGTGAGTCGACTGGCACAGATACGCAGTATTTT
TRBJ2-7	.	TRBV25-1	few	CASSGFRAHEQYF	TGTGCCAGCAGTGGTTTCAGGGCCCACGAGCAGTACTTC
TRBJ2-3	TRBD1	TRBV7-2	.	CASSANPGQASTDTQYF	TGTGCCAGCAGCGCGAACCCGGGACAGGCTAGCACAGATACGCAGTATTTT
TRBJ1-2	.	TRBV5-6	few	CASSRAGRADYGYTF	TGTGCCAGCAGCCGTGCGGGCAGGGCGGACTATGGCTACACCTTC
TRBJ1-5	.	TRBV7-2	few	CASSLAPGDVEHF	TGTGCCAGCAGCTTAGCTCCAGGGGATGTAGAGCATTTT
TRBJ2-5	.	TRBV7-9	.	CASTQTETQYF	TGTGCCAGCACCCAGACGGAGACCCAGTACTTC
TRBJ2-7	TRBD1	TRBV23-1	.	CASSRSGGEQYF	TGCGCCAGCAGTCGTTCAGGGGGTGAGCAGTACTTC
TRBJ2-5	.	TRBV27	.	CASSLSLGETQYF	TGTGCCAGCAGTTTATCACTCGGGGAGACCCAGTACTTC
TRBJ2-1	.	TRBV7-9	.	CASSRREFYEQFF	TGTGCCAGCAGCAGAAGGGAGTTCTATGAGCAGTTCTTC
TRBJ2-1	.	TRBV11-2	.	CASSLDRPNEQFF	TGTGCCAGCAGCTTAGATCGACCGAATGAGCAGTTCTTC
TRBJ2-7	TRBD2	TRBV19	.	CASSALAPTYEQYF	TGTGCCAGTAGTGCACTAGCGCCCACCTACGAGCAGTACTTC
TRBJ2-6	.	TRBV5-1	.	CASSLVGANVLTF	TGCGCCAGCAGCTTGGTAGGGGCCAACGTCCTGACTTTC
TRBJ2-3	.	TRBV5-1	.	CASSTASGAWGDTQYF	TGCGCCAGCAGCACGGCAAGCGGCGCCTGGGGAGATACGCAGTATTTT
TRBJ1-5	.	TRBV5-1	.	CASSPRGGNQPQHF	TGCGCCAGCAGCCCTAGGGGAGGAAATCAGCCCCAGCATTTT
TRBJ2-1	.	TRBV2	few	CASKGGGNEQFF	TGTGCCAGCAAAGGAGGGGGGAATGAGCAGTTCTTC
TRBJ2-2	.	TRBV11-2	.	CASSLVGQAGGELFF	TGTGCCAGCAGCTTAGTAGGGCAGGCGGGCGGGGAGCTGTTTTTT
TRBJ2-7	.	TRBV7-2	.	CASSLQGMGEQYF	TGTGCCAGCAGCTTACAGGGGATGGGCGAGCAGTACTTC
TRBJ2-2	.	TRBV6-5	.	CASSYSTGTLTGELFF	TGTGCCAGCAGTTACTCGACGGGGACATTAACCGGGGAGCTGTTTTTT
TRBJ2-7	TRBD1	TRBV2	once	CASSVWTGADEQYF	TGTGCCAGCAGTGTGTGGACAGGGGCCGACGAGCAGTACTTC
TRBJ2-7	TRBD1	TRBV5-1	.	CASSLGTDYEQYF	TGCGCCAGCAGCTTAGGGACAGACTACGAGCAGTACTTC
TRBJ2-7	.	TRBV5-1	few	CASSLLGRSYEQYF	TGCGCCAGCAGCTTGTTGGGACGGTCCTACGAGCAGTACTTC
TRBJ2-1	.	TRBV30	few	CAWGTGHGAGEQFF	TGTGCCTGGGGGACTGGGCACGGCGCGGGTGAGCAGTTCTTC
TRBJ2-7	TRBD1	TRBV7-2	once	CASSAHRGEQYF	TGTGCCAGCAGCGCCCACAGGGGAGAGCAGTACTTC